These T cell receptor beta chains were read from a single sample in a study of shared clonotypes between healthy human individuals. This table comes from immunoSEQ multiplex PCR, and its TCRdb copy is limited to in-frame clones, with some not included. The sample includes approximately 1.5 million clones, about 98% of them seen just once. Sequencing was carried out using naive CD4+ T cells sorted from blood. The receptors here all came from a man younger than 40 in good health. CDR3s include the opening cysteine and the closing phenylalanine or tryptophan. Each record gives: D gene, V gene, clone size, J gene, CDR3 protein, CDR3 DNA. D genes are given only for firm matches. Size is stated for part of the rows, as once, few or many counts, or as a class when the clone is expanded.

>TRBD1|TRBV27|once|TRBJ2-2
CASSHRGLDTGELFF
TGTGCCAGCAGCCACAGGGGGCTTGACACCGGGGAGCTGTTTTTT
>.|TRBV18|.|TRBJ2-3
CASSPLRTNTDTQYF
TGTGCCAGCTCACCACTGAGGACCAACACAGATACGCAGTATTTT
>TRBD1|TRBV5-8|.|TRBJ1-5
CASSLWTWGQGSNQPQHF
TGTGCCAGCAGCTTGTGGACATGGGGACAGGGGAGTAATCAGCCCCAGCATTTT
>.|TRBV30|.|TRBJ2-6
CAWSPDSPIEAGANVLTF
TGTGCCTGGAGTCCGGACAGCCCGATAGAGGCTGGGGCCAACGTCCTGACTTTC
>TRBD2|TRBV4-2|.|TRBJ2-3
CASSHPGTSGRRSTDTQYF
TGTGCCAGCAGCCATCCCGGGACTAGCGGGAGAAGGAGCACAGATACGCAGTATTTT
>TRBD2|TRBV5-1|.|TRBJ2-4
CASSSLAGGRLADF
TGCGCCAGCAGCTCTCTAGCGGGAGGGCGTCTGGCTGACTTC
>TRBD2|TRBV27|once|TRBJ2-1
CASSLLAGAYNEQFF
TGTGCCAGCAGTTTATTAGCGGGTGCCTACAATGAGCAGTTCTTC
>.|TRBV28|.|TRBJ2-7
CASSLGGIATYEQYF
TGTGCCAGCAGTTTAGGGGGTATCGCGACCTACGAGCAGTACTTC
>TRBD2|TRBV18|.|TRBJ2-3
CASSPGLAGSTDTQYF
TGTGCCAGCTCACCGGGACTAGCGGGTAGCACAGATACGCAGTATTTT
>.|TRBV5-1|.|TRBJ2-3
CASTLGIGTDTQYF
TGCGCCAGCACCCTGGGGATCGGCACAGATACGCAGTATTTT
>TRBD2|TRBV5-1|.|TRBJ2-1
CASSTRTSGRDEQFF
TGCGCCAGCAGCACACGGACTAGCGGGAGGGATGAGCAGTTCTTC
>.|TRBV27|.|TRBJ2-3
CASGKGGTDTQYF
TGTGCCAGTGGGAAGGGCGGCACAGATACGCAGTATTTT
>.|TRBV27|.|TRBJ2-2
CASSLGDAANTGELFF
TGTGCCAGCAGTTTAGGGGACGCCGCGAACACCGGGGAGCTGTTTTTT
>TRBD1|TRBV18|.|TRBJ1-5
CASSHSGGMSNQPQHF
TGTGCCAGCTCTCACTCAGGGGGTATGAGCAATCAGCCCCAGCATTTT
>.|TRBV6-1|.|TRBJ1-1
CASSEAGWGTALPNTEAFF
TGTGCCAGCAGTGAAGCGGGATGGGGTACAGCACTTCCGAACACTGAAGCTTTCTTT
>.|TRBV10-3|.|TRBJ2-5
CAISEQRGETQYF
TGTGCCATCAGTGAGCAGAGGGGAGAGACCCAGTACTTC
>.|TRBV4-3|.|TRBJ1-2
CASSQDRRTANYGYTF
TGCGCCAGCAGCCAAGATAGACGGACCGCTAACTATGGCTACACCTTC
>.|TRBV18|once|TRBJ2-2
CASSPTESRELFF
TGTGCCAGCTCACCAACAGAATCCCGGGAGCTGTTTTTT
>.|TRBV5-1|.|TRBJ2-1
CASSLARVDEQFF
TGCGCCAGCAGCTTGGCCCGAGTCGATGAGCAGTTCTTC
>.|TRBV28|.|TRBJ1-1
CASSFGREAFF
TGTGCCAGCAGTTTCGGTCGGGAAGCTTTCTTT
>.|TRBV2|.|TRBJ2-3
CASSPSNRVDTQYF
TGTGCCAGCAGTCCCTCGAACAGGGTAGATACGCAGTATTTT
>TRBD2|TRBV11-2|.|TRBJ2-7
CASSLGVAGGSGSYEQYF
TGTGCCAGCAGCTTAGGGGTAGCGGGAGGGTCAGGGTCCTACGAGCAGTACTTC
>.|TRBV12-5|.|TRBJ2-5
CASGLVLGTGPETQYF
TGTGCTAGTGGTTTGGTACTTGGTACAGGGCCGGAGACCCAGTACTTC
>.|TRBV7-2|.|TRBJ2-7
CASSSRQVYEQYF
TGTGCCAGCAGCTCTCGACAGGTTTACGAGCAGTACTTC
>TRBD1|TRBV9|once|TRBJ2-2
CANNPGQINTGELFF
TGTGCCAACAATCCGGGACAGATAAACACCGGGGAGCTGTTTTTT
>TRBD2|TRBV7-9|.|TRBJ2-1
CASSPRGLAALRNEQFF
TGTGCCAGCAGCCCGAGGGGACTAGCGGCCTTAAGGAATGAGCAGTTCTTC
>.|TRBV7-8|.|TRBJ2-7
CASSLVEGVGSYEQYF
TGTGCCAGCAGCTTAGTTGAGGGAGTGGGATCCTACGAGCAGTACTTC
>.|TRBV14|.|TRBJ1-1
CASTQVRGGTEAFF
TGTGCCAGCACCCAGGTAAGGGGTGGCACTGAAGCTTTCTTT
>.|TRBV6-5|once|TRBJ2-7
CASSYADKGEQYF
TGTGCCAGCAGTTACGCGGACAAGGGCGAGCAGTACTTC
>TRBD1|TRBV6-1|.|TRBJ2-7
CASSEGWTGYF
TGTGCCAGCAGTGAAGGGTGGACAGGATACTTC
>.|TRBV19|.|TRBJ1-1
CASTRDKLNTEAFF
TGTGCCAGTACCCGCGACAAGCTGAACACTGAAGCTTTCTTT
>.|TRBV5-6|.|TRBJ2-1
CASSFNNEQFF
TGTGCCAGCAGCTTTAACAATGAGCAGTTCTTC
>.|TRBV9|.|TRBJ2-5
CASSYLGGETQYF
TGTGCCAGCAGCTATCTGGGAGGAGAGACCCAGTACTTC
>TRBD2|TRBV9|.|TRBJ2-3
CASSTGRAGTAAQYF
TGTGCCAGCAGCACGGGGAGAGCGGGAACGGCGGCGCAGTATTTT
>.|TRBV6-5|.|TRBJ2-7
CASSLGVTTYEQYF
TGTGCCAGCAGTCTAGGGGTTACGACCTACGAGCAGTACTTC
>.|TRBV9|.|TRBJ2-2
CASSVETTPNTGELFF
TGTGCCAGCAGCGTAGAGACTACCCCGAACACCGGGGAGCTGTTTTTT
>.|TRBV7-9|once|TRBJ1-1
CASSLGEGTEAFF
TGTGCCAGCAGCTTGGGGGAAGGCACTGAAGCTTTCTTT
>TRBD2|TRBV7-2|.|TRBJ2-1
CASSPRVAGRQFF
TGTGCCAGCAGCCCCCGGGTAGCGGGACGGCAGTTCTTC
>TRBD2|TRBV10-1|.|TRBJ2-1
CASSGYASGAYNEQFF
TGCGCCAGCAGCGGCTACGCTAGCGGGGCCTACAATGAGCAGTTCTTC
>TRBD1|TRBV27|.|TRBJ2-7
CASSFIRTGDEQYF
TGTGCCAGCAGTTTTATCCGGACAGGGGACGAGCAGTACTTC
>.|TRBV7-3|.|TRBJ2-1
CASSLRLGAYNEQFF
TGTGCCAGCAGCTTAAGACTAGGAGCCTACAATGAGCAGTTCTTC
>.|TRBV9|.|TRBJ2-5
CASSVGQGQETQYF
TGTGCCAGCAGCGTGGGGCAGGGCCAAGAGACCCAGTACTTC
>TRBD1|TRBV12-5|.|TRBJ2-1
CASGNMTGMIIF
TGTGCTAGTGGTAACATGACAGGGATGATAATCTTC
>.|TRBV7-2|once|TRBJ2-7
CASSSAGGSFEQYF
TGTGCCAGCAGCTCCGCCGGGGGATCCTTCGAGCAGTACTTC
>.|TRBV28|.|TRBJ1-5
CASSLWRGMVQPQHF
TGTGCCAGCAGTTTATGGCGGGGTATGGTTCAGCCCCAGCATTTT
>.|TRBV29-1|.|TRBJ2-6
CSVGTHLSGANVLTF
TGCAGCGTCGGGACTCACCTCTCTGGGGCCAACGTCCTGACTTTC
>.|TRBV5-4|.|TRBJ2-7
CASSLAEGYEQYF
TGTGCCAGCAGCTTGGCGGAGGGGTACGAGCAGTACTTC
>TRBD1|TRBV4-2|.|TRBJ2-3
CASSQEGTGPRDTQYF
TGTGCCAGCAGCCAAGAGGGGACAGGACCCAGAGATACGCAGTATTTT